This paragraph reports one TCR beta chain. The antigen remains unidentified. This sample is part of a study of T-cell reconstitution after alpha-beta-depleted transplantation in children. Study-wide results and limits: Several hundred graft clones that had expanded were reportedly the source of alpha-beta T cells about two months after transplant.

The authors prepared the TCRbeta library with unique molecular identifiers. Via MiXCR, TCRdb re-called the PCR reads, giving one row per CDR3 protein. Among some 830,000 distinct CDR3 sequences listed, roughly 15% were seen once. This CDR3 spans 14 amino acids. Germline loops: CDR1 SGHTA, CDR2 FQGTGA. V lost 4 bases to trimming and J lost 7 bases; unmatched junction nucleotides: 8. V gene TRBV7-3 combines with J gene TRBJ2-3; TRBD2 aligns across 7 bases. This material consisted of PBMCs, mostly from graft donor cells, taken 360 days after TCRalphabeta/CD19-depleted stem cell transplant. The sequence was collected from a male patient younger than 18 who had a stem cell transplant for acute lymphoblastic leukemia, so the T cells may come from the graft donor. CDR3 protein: CASSSRLAPYTQYF. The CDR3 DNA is TGTGCCAGCAGCTCACGACTAGCACCATATACGCAGTATTTT.